This T cell receptor beta chain originates from a study of Graves' ophthalmopathy and Graves' hyperthyroidism. Amplification of the TCR beta CDR3 regions used RNA transcripts (as template). First-round RT-PCR employed HTBI primers, with a second-round multiplex PCR after it. TCRdb ran MiXCR on the multiplex PCR reads and lists one entry per CDR3 protein. The table includes hundreds of thousands of distinct CDR3 sequences, about a fifth detected once. Trimming removed 6 bases from V and 3 bases from J; junction bases left unmatched: 8. Germline V lookup: CDR1 LNHDA, CDR2 SQIVND (reference sequence). The CDR3 has 15 residues. This clonotype has ten or more counts. The CDR3 ends on some other residue instead of the conserved phenylalanine or tryptophan, so this is likely a read error.

This TCR was recovered from a woman between 18 and 30 years old with stable Graves' hyperthyroidism. Some clones in this sample may be carry-over from other donors' samples. The specimen was peripheral blood. The chain has TRBV19 and TRBJ1-5; 7 nucleotides line up with TRBD1. The CDR3 here is CASSWDSQNNQPQHL. In DNA, the CDR3 is TGTGCCAGTAGCTGGGACAGTCAAAACAATCAGCCCCAGCATCTT.